This record looks at one T cell receptor beta chain sequence and its context. What it binds is unknown. PCR primers comprised 60 Vbeta and 13 Jbeta primers. Sequenced by immunoSEQ multiplex PCR; TCRdb stores in-frame clones only, minus some. The profile covers 150,000 to 200,000 clones, with 70% to 90% appearing a single time and roughly 2.2% taken by the ten largest. Germline CDR1 is LNHDA and CDR2 is SQIVND (reference sequence). Trimming removed 7 bases from V and 5 bases from J, with 20 bases in between. CDR3 length: 15 amino acids. These data are taken from a study of cytomegalovirus exposure and HLA in healthy donors. Donors counted as nominally healthy when sampled, yet unrecorded immune exposures were likely. Study outcomes and limitations: What a later analysis reportedly showed was that an Asian-associated ancestry cluster had fewer N-insertions than the 666-donor mean. The study listed roughly 160 cytomegalovirus-associated TCR beta chains.

This TCR was sampled from a man between 18 and 29 years old in good health and CMV-seropositive. The sequenced sample was PBMCs. The rearrangement uses TRBV19 and TRBJ1-1; D perhaps matches TRBD1 (6 bases). In DNA form, the CDR3 reads TGTGCCAGTACTGTCGTAACAGGGCCGGGGACTGAAGCTTTCTTT. It yields the protein CASTVVTGPGTEAFF.